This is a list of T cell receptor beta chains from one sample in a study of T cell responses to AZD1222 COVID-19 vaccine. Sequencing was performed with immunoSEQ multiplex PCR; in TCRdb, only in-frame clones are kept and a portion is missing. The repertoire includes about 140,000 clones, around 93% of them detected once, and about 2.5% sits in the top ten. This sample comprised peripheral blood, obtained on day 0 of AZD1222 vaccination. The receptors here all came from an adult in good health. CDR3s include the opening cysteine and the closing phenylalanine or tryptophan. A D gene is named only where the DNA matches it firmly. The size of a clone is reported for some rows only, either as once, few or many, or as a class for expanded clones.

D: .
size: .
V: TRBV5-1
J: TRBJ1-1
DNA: TGCGCCAGCAGCTTGGAGATGGGAAAGACTGAAGCTTTCTTT
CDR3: CASSLEMGKTEAFF

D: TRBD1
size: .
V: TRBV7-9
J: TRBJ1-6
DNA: TGTGCCAGCAGCTCAGGGGGAGCGAGCTCCTATAATTCACCCCTCCACTTT
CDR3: CASSSGGASSYNSPLHF

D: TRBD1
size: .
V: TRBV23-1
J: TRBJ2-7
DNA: TGCGCCAGCAGTGGGACAGGGGGCTCTTCCTACGAGCAGTACTTC
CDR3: CASSGTGGSSYEQYF

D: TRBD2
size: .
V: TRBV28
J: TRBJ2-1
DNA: TGTGCCAGCAGTGTGACTAGCGGGGCGGGTAATGAGCAGTTCTTC
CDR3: CASSVTSGAGNEQFF

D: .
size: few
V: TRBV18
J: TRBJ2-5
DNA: TGTGCCAGCTCACCTAACCAAGAGACCCAGTACTTC
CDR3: CASSPNQETQYF

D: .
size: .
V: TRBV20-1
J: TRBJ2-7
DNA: TGCAGTGCTGCCGAGTCCTACGAGCAGTACTTC
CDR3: CSAAESYEQYF

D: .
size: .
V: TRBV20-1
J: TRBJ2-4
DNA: TGCAGTGCTAGTGCGTCGCAGGGGGCCAAAAACATTCAGTACTTC
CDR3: CSASASQGAKNIQYF

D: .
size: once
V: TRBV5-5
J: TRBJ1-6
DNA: TGTGCCAGCAGCTTGAGGCTCAACTTGGAAGTTCGGGGTGACTCACCCCTCCACTTT
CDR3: CASSLRLNLEVRGDSPLHF

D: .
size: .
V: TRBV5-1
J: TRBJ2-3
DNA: TGCGCCAGCAGCTTGGGAGGACGGGGGAAAGATACGCAGTATTTT
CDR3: CASSLGGRGKDTQYF

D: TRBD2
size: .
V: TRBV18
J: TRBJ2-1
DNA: TGTGCCAGCTCAGCAGGTCTAGCGGCCTACAATGAGCAGTTCTTC
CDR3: CASSAGLAAYNEQFF

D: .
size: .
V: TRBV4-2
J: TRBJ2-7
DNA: TGTGCCAGCAGCCGGGTGTCCTACGAGCAGTACTTC
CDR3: CASSRVSYEQYF

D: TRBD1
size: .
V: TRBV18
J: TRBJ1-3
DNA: TGTGCCAGCTCACCACGACGGGACAGCTACTCTGGAAACACCATATATTTT
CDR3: CASSPRRDSYSGNTIYF

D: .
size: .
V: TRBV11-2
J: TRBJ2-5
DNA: TGTGCCAGCAGCTTAGCCCCTACCTTAGAGACCCAGTACTTC
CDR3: CASSLAPTLETQYF

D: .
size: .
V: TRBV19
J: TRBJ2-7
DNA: TGTGCCAGTAGTCACCTCGTGGACCGTCGAAACGAGCAGTACTTC
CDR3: CASSHLVDRRNEQYF

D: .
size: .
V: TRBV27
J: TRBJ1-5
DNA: TGTGCCAGCAGTTTATCGGCAGGTTCTAATCAGCCCCAGCATTTT
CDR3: CASSLSAGSNQPQHF

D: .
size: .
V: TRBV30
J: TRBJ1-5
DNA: TGTGCCTGGAGTTGGTGGGACCAGCCCCAGCATTTT
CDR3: CAWSWWDQPQHF

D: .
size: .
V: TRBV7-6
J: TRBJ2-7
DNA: TGTGCCAGCAGCTTAGGTCTGACAAGCTCCTACGAGCAGTACTTC
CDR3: CASSLGLTSSYEQYF

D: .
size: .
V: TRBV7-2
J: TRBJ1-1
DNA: TGTGCCAGCAGCTTAGGAGGGACCACTGAAGCTTTCTTT
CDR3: CASSLGGTTEAFF

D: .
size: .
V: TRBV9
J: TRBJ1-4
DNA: TGTGCCAGCAGCGTCCAACCAGGGGCAACTAATGAAAAACTGTTTTTT
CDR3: CASSVQPGATNEKLFF

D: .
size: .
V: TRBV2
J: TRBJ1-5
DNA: TGTGCCAGCAGGGGGCCTTATAGCAATCAGCCCCAGCATTTT
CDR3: CASRGPYSNQPQHF

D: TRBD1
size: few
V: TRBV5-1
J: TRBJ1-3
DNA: TGCGCCAGCGGCGACAGGGATGGAAACACCATATATTTT
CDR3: CASGDRDGNTIYF

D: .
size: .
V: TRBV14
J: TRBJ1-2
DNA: TGTGCCAGCAGCCAAGGGCTCGGGGGCCCTTGGGCTGGCTACACCTTC
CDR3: CASSQGLGGPWAGYTF

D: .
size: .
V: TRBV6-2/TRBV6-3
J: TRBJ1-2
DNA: TGTGCCAGCAGTTCCGTCGAGGGATGGAACTATGGCTACACCTTC
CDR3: CASSSVEGWNYGYTF

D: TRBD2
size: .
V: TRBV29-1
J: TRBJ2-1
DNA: TGCAGCGTTGGAACGGGACTAGCGGGCTTCAATGAGCAGTTCTTC
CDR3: CSVGTGLAGFNEQFF

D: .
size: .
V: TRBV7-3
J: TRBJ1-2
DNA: TGTGCCAGCAGCCTCCTGTGGGGCTACACCTTC
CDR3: CASSLLWGYTF

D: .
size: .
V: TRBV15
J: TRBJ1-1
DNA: TGTGCCACCAGCAGAGATCCTGAGGGGACGAACACTGAAGCTTTCTTT
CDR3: CATSRDPEGTNTEAFF

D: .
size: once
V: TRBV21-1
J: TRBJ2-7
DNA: TGTGCCAGCAGTTATCGGAGGACTAGCGTCTCCTACGAGCAGTACTTC
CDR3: CASSYRRTSVSYEQYF

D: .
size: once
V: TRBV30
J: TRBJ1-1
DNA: TGTGCCTGGACCCTCGCGGCAGGCATGAACACTGAAGCTTTCTTT
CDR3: CAWTLAAGMNTEAFF

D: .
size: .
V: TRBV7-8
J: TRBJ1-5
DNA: TGTGCCAGCAGCTCGGAACGGTTATATAGCAATCAGCCCCAGCATTTT
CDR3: CASSSERLYSNQPQHF

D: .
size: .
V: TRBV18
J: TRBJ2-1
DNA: TGTGCCAGCTCACCCGTCACGACAGGCGAGCAGTTCTTC
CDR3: CASSPVTTGEQFF

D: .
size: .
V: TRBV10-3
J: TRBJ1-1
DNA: TGTGCCTCCGGTATGAACACTGAAGCTTTCTTT
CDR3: CASGMNTEAFF

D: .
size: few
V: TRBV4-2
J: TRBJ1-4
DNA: TGTGCCAGCAGCCAAGGACAGGCAACTAATGAAAAACTGTTTTTT
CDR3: CASSQGQATNEKLFF

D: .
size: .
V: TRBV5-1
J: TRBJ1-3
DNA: TGCGCCAGCAGCTTAGTCGGACGCAAAAGCTCTGGAAACACCATATATTTT
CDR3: CASSLVGRKSSGNTIYF

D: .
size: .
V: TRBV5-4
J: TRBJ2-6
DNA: TGTGCCAGCAGCTCTACGGTCTCTGGGGCCAACGTCCTGACTTTC
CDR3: CASSSTVSGANVLTF

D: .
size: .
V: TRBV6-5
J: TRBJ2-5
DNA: TGTGCCAGCAGTACACAGCAATTCCAAGAGACCCAGTACTTC
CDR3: CASSTQQFQETQYF

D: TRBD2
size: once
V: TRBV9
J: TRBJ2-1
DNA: TGTGCCAGCAGCTCAGACGGACTAGCGGGGGGGCAGGGCACCTACAATGAGCAGTTCTTC
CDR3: CASSSDGLAGGQGTYNEQFF